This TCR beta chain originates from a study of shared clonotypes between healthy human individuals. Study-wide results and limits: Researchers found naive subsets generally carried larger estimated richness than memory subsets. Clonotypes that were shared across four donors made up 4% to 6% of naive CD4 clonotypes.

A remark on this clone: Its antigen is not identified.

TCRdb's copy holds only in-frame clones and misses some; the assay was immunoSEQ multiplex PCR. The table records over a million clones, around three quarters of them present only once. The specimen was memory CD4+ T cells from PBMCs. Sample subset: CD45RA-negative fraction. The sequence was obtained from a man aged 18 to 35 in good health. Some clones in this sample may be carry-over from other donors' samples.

CDR3 amino acids: CASSLAPQGNNYEQYF. Written as DNA, the CDR3 is TGCGCCAGCAGCTTGGCCCCACAGGGCAACAACTACGAGCAGTACTTC. This chain connects TRBV5-1 to TRBJ2-7, with D possibly matching TRBD1 (6 bases). Germline CDR1 and CDR2: SGHRS and YFSETQ. The CDR3 totals 16 residues. V shed 0 bases and J shed 3 bases, with 16 bases lying between them.